Below are 5 T cell receptor beta chains sequenced from a single sample in a study of shared clonotypes between healthy human individuals. Repertoires were generated with immunoSEQ multiplex PCR, while TCRdb's copy carries only in-frame clones and drops some. The data contain around 510,000 clones, around 76% of them seen just once; the ten biggest clones take up 12%. The sequenced sample was PBMCs. Every receptor here comes from a woman between 40 and 50 years old in good health. Some clones in this sample may be carry-over from other donors' samples.

This chain links TRBV5-5 with TRBJ1-4; tentatively, D is TRBD1 (5 bases). V was cut by 6 bases and J by 8 bases, with 20 bases left in between. Germline assignment: CDR1 SGHKS and CDR2 YYEKEE (reference sequence). The CDR3 extends over 15 amino acids. The CDR3 sequence is CASISRGSTGEKLFF. The CDR3 DNA reads TGTGCCAGCATATCCCGGGGCAGCACAGGAGAAAAACTGTTTTTT. Variable domain in full (rest from reference TRBV5-5 and TRBJ1-4): DAGVTQSPTHLIKTRGQQVTLRCSPISGHKSVSWYQQVLGQGPQFIFQYYEKEERGRGNFPDRFSARQFPNYSSELNVNALLLGDSALYLCASISRGSTGEKLFFGSGTQLSVL.

Ten or more counts support this clone. The J gene is TRBJ2-7, the V gene TRBV6-1; D may correspond to TRBD1 or TRBD2 (6 bases each). The V end was cut by 1 base, the J end by 4 bases, with 14 bases between. This CDR3 comprises 15 residues. Germline V CDR1 and CDR2: MNHNS, SASEGT. The CDR3 nucleotides read TGTGCCAGCAGTGAAGTCGAGGAAGGGGGGTACGAGCAGTACTTC. As protein: CASSEVEEGGYEQYF.

The table lists this clone with a few counts. The V gene is TRBV5-3, the J gene TRBJ1-5; 7 positions match TRBD1. TRBV5-3 counts as an open reading frame of uncertain function. The CDR3 extends over 17 amino acids. J was trimmed by 0 bases and V by 1 base; bases with no gene match: 7. The DNA for the CDR3 is TGTGCCAGAAGCTTGCTATCGGGACAGATTAGCAATCAGCCCCAGCATTTT. It yields the protein CARSLLSGQISNQPQHF.

The chain carries TRBV5-4 and TRBJ2-7; 10 bases agree with TRBD1. Germline-derived CDR1 and CDR2 are SGHNT and YYREEE (reference sequence). V dropped 4 bases and J dropped 3; count of bases not matched to a gene: 4. There are 14 residues in the CDR3. The CDR3 protein is CASSHGTGDYEQYF. The DNA of the CDR3 is TGTGCCAGCAGCCACGGGACAGGGGACTACGAGCAGTACTTC.

The rearrangement uses TRBV16 and TRBJ2-2; D tentatively reads TRBD1 or TRBD2 (5 bases each). The CDR3 is 16 residues long. Germline V lookup: CDR1 KGHSY, CDR2 FQNENV. The V end lost 4 bases, the J end lost 9 bases, and 21 bases lay between the germline ends. Here the CDR3 reads CASSPPVGPPRWELFF. CDR3 DNA: TGTGCCAGCAGCCCCCCGGTGGGACCACCTAGATGGGAGCTGTTTTTT.